This T cell receptor (beta chain) derives from a study of blood T cells in healthy people across ages. On the study more broadly: Through template switching, about one barcoded beta molecule was captured per two T cells, as measured in model experiments. Findings of the study overall: Relative to aged donors, long-lived donors carried more naive CD4+ cells and displayed higher diversity.

As for this clonotype: Its antigen is still unknown.

Per-sample yields of isolated PBMCs were at least 6 million. A second PCR of about 7 to 12 cycles used a sample-barcoded 5' primer and a J-beta primer mix. Each of the cDNA molecules was tagged by a template-switch adaptor with 12 random nucleotides. TCRdb re-derived calls from the 5' RACE reads in MiXCR, one entry per CDR3 protein. The data hold roughly 1.5 million distinct CDR3 sequences, with approximately 43% observed a single time. With 0 bases removed from V and 5 bases from J, the gap between germline ends came to 13 bases. CDR1 and CDR2 from the germline V gene are MGHRA and YSYEKL. CDR3 size: 15 residues.

The gene calls are TRBV4-1 and TRBJ2-5, with D tentatively TRBD2 (5 bases). Specimen: blood. This clonotype was sampled from a woman aged 18-35 years in good health. CDR3 sequence (DNA): TGCGCCAGCAGCCAAGAGATCGAGGGAGCTGAGACCCAGTACTTC. This sequence encodes CASSQEIEGAETQYF.